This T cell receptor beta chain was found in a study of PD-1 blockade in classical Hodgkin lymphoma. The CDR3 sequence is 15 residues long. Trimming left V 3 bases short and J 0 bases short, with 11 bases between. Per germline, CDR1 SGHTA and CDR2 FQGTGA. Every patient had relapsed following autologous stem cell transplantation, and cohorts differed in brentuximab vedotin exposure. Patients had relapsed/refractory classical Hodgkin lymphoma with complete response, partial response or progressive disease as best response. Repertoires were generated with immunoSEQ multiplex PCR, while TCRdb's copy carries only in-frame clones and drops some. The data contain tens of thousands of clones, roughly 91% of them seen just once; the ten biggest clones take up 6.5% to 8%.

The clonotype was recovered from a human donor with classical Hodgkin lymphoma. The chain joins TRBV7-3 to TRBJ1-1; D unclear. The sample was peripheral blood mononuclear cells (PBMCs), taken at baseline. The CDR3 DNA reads TGTGCCAGCAGCTTGAGATTGGGCATGAACACTGAAGCTTTCTTT. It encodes CASSLRLGMNTEAFF. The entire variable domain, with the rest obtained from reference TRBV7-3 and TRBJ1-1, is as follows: GAGVSQTPSNKVTEKGKYVELRCDPISGHTALYWYRQSLGQGPEFLIYFQGTGAADDSGLPNDRFFAVRPEGSVSTLKIQRTERGDSAVYLCASSLRLGMNTEAFFGQGTRLTVV.